The T cell receptor (beta chain) under discussion was sequenced for a study of cytomegalovirus exposure and HLA in healthy donors. As regards this clone: What it binds is unknown.

Germline lookup yields CDR1 SGHNT and CDR2 YYREEE (reference sequence). The CDR3 spans 16 residues. The V end lost 4 bases, the J end lost 4 bases, and 17 bases lay between the germline ends. General study results and limits: A later analysis reportedly found that, within productive TCRs, an Asian-associated ancestry cluster had fewer N-insertions than the mean observed across the roughly 700 donors. In an earlier analysis, in some 500 donors, most V segments appeared productive either ~90% or ~30% of the time.

PCR employed 60 Vbeta and 13 Jbeta primers. Using immunoSEQ multiplex PCR, the repertoire was profiled, and TCRdb retains in-frame clones only, with some absent. The table lists approximately 160,000 clones, around 78% of them singletons. The sample taken for sequencing was PBMCs. This sequence originates from a woman aged 35 to 49 in good health and CMV-seronegative. The chain joins TRBV5-4 to TRBJ2-2; D unclear. The CDR3: CASSTQTARGTGELFF. CDR3 bases: TGTGCCAGCAGCACCCAGACGGCCCGCGGCACCGGGGAGCTGTTTTTT.